These 2 T cell receptor beta chains came from one sample sequenced in a study of blood T cell repertoires in COVID-19. This table comes from immunoSEQ multiplex PCR, and its TCRdb copy is limited to in-frame clones, with some not included. The sample holds around 70,000 clones; 84% are singletons and the top ten take approximately 35%. Sequenced: peripheral blood. The receptor set was obtained from a man aged 70 or older with acute or convalescent COVID-19.

This chain uses TRBV5-1 with TRBJ2-1; 7 bases line up with TRBD1. This CDR3 is built from 14 residues. With 7 bases clipped from V and 5 bases from J, the junction kept 9 bases outside the gene matches. Germline V gives CDR1 SGHRS, CDR2 YFSETQ. The CDR3 reads CASEGATGHNEQFF. The CDR3 bases are TGCGCCAGCGAGGGGGCGACGGGCCACAATGAGCAGTTCTTC.

CDR3 nucleotides: TGTGCCAGCAGTTACTCGGGGGACAGGGGGAATGAAAAACTGTTTTTT. Translation gives CASSYSGDRGNEKLFF. The gene calls are TRBV6-6 and TRBJ1-4; 11 bases align to TRBD1. This CDR3 contains 16 residues. V shed 0 bases, J shed 5 bases, and the junction held 2 bases outside the gene matches. Germline assignment: CDR1 MNHNY and CDR2 SVGAGI (reference sequence).